A single sample gave rise to the 32 T cell receptor beta chains below, sequenced in a study of OX40 agonist ivuxolimab in advanced cancers. Library construction relied on the immunoSEQ multiplex PCR assay. The table was pulled from immuneACCESS by TCRdb, which kept in-frame rearrangements only. Such tables lose some clones; where checked, under half of the loss comes from unresolved V genes, and the rest has no known cause. Here the sample has about 96,000 clones; about nine tenths occur a single time. The ten largest make up 1.5% to 2% of the sample. Source: CD4+ or CD8+ T cells sorted from blood, taken in a trial of the OX40 agonist ivuxolimab. These receptors came from an adult with an advanced solid tumor such as melanoma, head and neck, liver or kidney cancer.

This chain links TRBV10-3 with TRBJ2-1; 14 nucleotides agree with TRBD2. The length of the CDR3 is 17 residues. The V gene's germline CDR1 is ENHRY and CDR2 SYGVKD. J gave up 4 bases and V 5 bases, and 7 bases lay outside the gene matches. The DNA of the CDR3 is TGTGCCATCAGTCGACTAGCGGGAGGGCAGAGTTACAATGAGCAGTTCTTC. It is translated as CAISRLAGGQSYNEQFF.

The genes are TRBV7-2 and TRBJ1-2; D gene ambiguous. Trimming took off 5 bases at V and 4 bases at J, with 20 bases between the two ends. The CDR3 is made up of 16 amino acids. CDR1 is SGHTA, CDR2 FQGNSA, per germline. CDR3 sequence: CASSPQGLEGSYGYTF. The CDR3 DNA sequence: TGTGCCAGCAGCCCACAAGGGCTTGAGGGAAGCTATGGCTACACCTTC.

The chain carries TRBV7-3 and TRBJ2-3, with D perhaps matching TRBD2 (5 bases). The ends were cut back, 6 bases at V and 0 bases at J, with 13 bases in the middle. The germline gives CDR1 SGHTA, CDR2 FQGTGA. The CDR3 spans 15 residues. The CDR3 sequence: CASSSYRGSTDTQYF. The CDR3 DNA reads as TGTGCCAGCAGTTCTTACCGAGGGAGCACAGATACGCAGTATTTT.

The rearrangement uses TRBV7-3 and TRBJ1-1; 8 bases fit TRBD1. The germline gives CDR1 SGHTA, CDR2 FQGTGA. The CDR3 is 16 residues long. Losses at the gene ends were 1 base for V and 5 bases for J; bases not matched to a gene: 9. The chain's CDR3 is CASSLRAGGTSTEAFF. The CDR3 bases are TGTGCCAGCAGCTTAAGGGCAGGGGGCACGAGTACTGAAGCTTTCTTT.

The rearrangement links TRBV4-1 to TRBJ2-7, with 8 bases that match TRBD2. The CDR3 covers 17 residues. Germline trimming cut 4 bases from V and 0 bases from J; bases unmatched to any gene: 11. CDR1 is MGHRA, CDR2 YSYEKL, per germline. The CDR3 is CASSREGGGTSSYEQYF. CDR3 coding DNA: TGCGCCAGCAGCCGAGAAGGTGGGGGGACTAGCTCCTACGAGCAGTACTTC.

The chain carries TRBV23-1 and TRBJ2-7, with 10 bases matching TRBD1. Being an ORF, TRBV23-1 has a function that is uncertain. The CDR3 has 15 amino acids. J gave up 0 bases and V 8 bases, and 7 bases lay outside the gene matches. The CDR3 region is CASCARDRGSYEQYF. For the CDR3, the DNA is TGCGCCAGCTGTGCCCGGGACAGGGGCTCCTACGAGCAGTACTTC.

The V gene is TRBV30, the J gene TRBJ2-1; TRBD2 matches 11 bases. This CDR3 contains 14 residues. CDR1 is GTSNPN and CDR2 is SVGIG in the germline V gene (reference sequence). V lost 3 bases and J lost 9; bases outside the gene matches: 7. CDR3 bases: TGTGCCTGGAGCCCACTAGCGGGAGTTAGTGAGCAGTTCTTC. It specifies CAWSPLAGVSEQFF. The whole variable domain, remainder taken from reference TRBV30 and TRBJ2-1, is SQTIHQWPATLVQPVGSPLSLECTVEGTSNPNLYWYRQAAGRGLQLLFYSVGIGQISSEVPQNLSASRPQDRQFILSSKKLLLSDSGFYLCAWSPLAGVSEQFFGPGTRLTVL.

The chain has TRBV7-9 and TRBJ1-2; TRBD1 matches at 8 bases. The CDR3 has 14 residues. Per germline, CDR1 SEHNR and CDR2 FQNEAQ (reference sequence). J gave up 4 bases and V 5 bases, and 6 bases lay outside the gene matches. Here the CDR3 DNA reads TGTGCCAGCAGCAAGCCAGACAGGGGCTATGGCTACACCTTC. Amino acids: CASSKPDRGYGYTF.

This chain connects TRBV19 to TRBJ1-2; maybe TRBD1 (6 bases). Per germline, CDR1 LNHDA and CDR2 SQIVND (reference sequence). The CDR3 extends over 15 amino acids. The V gene lost 5 bases and the J gene lost 5 bases, with 18 bases spanning the gap. Here the CDR3 reads CASSSLQTGSYGYTF. In nucleotides, the CDR3 is TGTGCCAGTAGTTCCCTACAGACAGGCTCGTATGGCTACACCTTC. The full variable domain, in which reference TRBV19 and TRBJ1-2 provide the parts outside the CDR3, is DGGITQSPKYLFRKEGQNVTLSCEQNLNHDAMYWYRQDPGQGLRLIYYSQIVNDFQKGDIAEGYSVSREKKESFPLTVTSAQKNPTAFYLCASSSLQTGSYGYTFGSGTRLTVV.

This clone appeared a single time. The gene calls are TRBV7-2 and TRBJ2-1; no firm D call. The germline V and J ends were trimmed by 8 bases and 0 bases, with 8 bases remaining between them. Germline V lookup: CDR1 SGHTA, CDR2 FQGNSA. CDR3 length: 13 residues. This CDR3 reads CASAFSSYNEQFF. CDR3 DNA sequence: TGTGCCAGCGCATTTAGCTCCTACAATGAGCAGTTCTTC.

This clone was recorded only once. V usage is TRBV5-5 and J usage is TRBJ2-5; 8 bases fit TRBD1. V shed 4 bases and J 2 bases; nucleotides not matched to a gene: 10. Germline V CDR1 and CDR2: SGHKS, YYEKEE (reference sequence). The length of the CDR3 is 16 residues. For the CDR3, the DNA is TGTGCCAGCAGCCCACGTCAGGGGGCGCGGCAAGAGACCCAGTACTTC. Translated, it gives CASSPRQGARQETQYF.

This clone is a singleton in its sample. This chain connects TRBV6-6 to TRBJ1-6; D is unclear. The ends were cut back, 2 bases at V and 0 bases at J, with 5 bases in the middle. Germline V gene lookup returns CDR1 MNHNY and CDR2 SVGAGI (reference sequence). The length of the CDR3 is 15 residues. The chain's CDR3 is CASSYGSSYNSPLHF. CDR3 in DNA: TGTGCCAGCAGTTACGGGAGCTCCTATAATTCACCCCTCCACTTT.

The V gene is TRBV5-1, the J gene TRBJ2-1, with a tentative D call TRBD1 (6 bases). CDR3 length: 15 residues. Between the trimmed V and J ends, which lost 4 bases and 6 bases, there was a span of 17 bases. Germline lookup yields CDR1 SGHRS and CDR2 YFSETQ. CDR3 bases: TGCGCCAGCAGCCTTCAGATGGGACAATCCAATGAGCAGTTCTTC. This sequence encodes CASSLQMGQSNEQFF. Full variable domain (rest looked up from reference TRBV5-1 and TRBJ2-1): KAGVTQTPRYLIKTRGQQVTLSCSPISGHRSVSWYQQTPGQGLQFLFEYFSETQRNKGNFPGRFSGRQFSNSRSEMNVSTLELGDSALYLCASSLQMGQSNEQFFGPGTRLTVL.

This chain connects TRBV6-5 to TRBJ1-5; D possibly corresponds to TRBD1 (5 bases). The CDR3 spans 14 residues. V was pared by 7 bases and J by 0 bases, with 10 bases between. The germline CDR1 and CDR2 sequences are MNHEY and SVGAGI. DNA of the CDR3: TGTGCCAGCACCGGGACGGTTAGCAATCAGCCCCAGCATTTT. This sequence encodes CASTGTVSNQPQHF.

The chain couples TRBV7-9 to TRBJ2-7; perhaps TRBD1 as D (5 bases). This CDR3 has 17 amino acids. Germline lookup yields CDR1 SEHNR and CDR2 FQNEAQ (reference sequence). The V gene lost 5 bases and the J gene lost 0 bases, with 20 bases spanning the gap. Here the CDR3 reads CASSPSLWGSNSYEQYF. CDR3 DNA sequence: TGTGCCAGCAGCCCGAGTCTGTGGGGCAGCAACTCCTACGAGCAGTACTTC.

The chain uses TRBV9 and TRBJ1-4, with D hard to call. The V end lost 3 bases, the J end lost 0 bases, and 9 bases lay between the germline ends. The CDR3 has 15 amino acids. The germline V gene encodes CDR1 SGDLS and CDR2 YYNGEE. CDR3 sequence (DNA): TGTGCCAGCAGCGACTCCGCGACAACTAATGAAAAACTGTTTTTT. Its translation is CASSDSATTNEKLFF. Using reference TRBV9 and TRBJ1-4 for the parts outside the CDR3, the full variable domain is DSGVTQTPKHLITATGQRVTLRCSPRSGDLSVYWYQQSLDQGLQFLIQYYNGEERAKGNILERFSAQQFPDLHSELNLSSLELGDSALYFCASSDSATTNEKLFFGSGTQLSVL.

The rearrangement uses TRBV15 and TRBJ1-2; D is undetermined. V was pared by 3 bases and J by 2 bases, with 4 bases between. This CDR3 has 12 residues. CDR1 and CDR2 from the germline V gene are LNHNV and YYDKDF (reference sequence). CDR3: CATSRDNYGYTF. DNA of the CDR3: TGTGCCACCAGCAGGGACAACTATGGCTACACCTTC.

The V gene is TRBV5-4, the J gene TRBJ2-1; 7 nucleotides match TRBD1. V lost 4 bases and J lost 7; bases outside the gene matches: 20. The CDR3 extends over 18 amino acids. Germline-derived CDR1 and CDR2 are SGHNT and YYREEE (reference sequence). CDR3 in amino acids: CASSDGRFVRAGGNEQFF. The CDR3 DNA is TGTGCCAGCAGCGACGGACGTTTCGTGAGGGCAGGGGGTAATGAGCAGTTCTTC.

This rearrangement joins TRBV28 to TRBJ2-4; TRBD1 might be the D (6 bases). Between the trimmed V and J ends, which lost 7 bases and 0 bases, there was a span of 10 bases. The CDR3 consists of 14 residues. Germline V gene sequence: CDR1 MDHEN, CDR2 SYDVKM. In DNA, the CDR3 is TGTGCCAGCACTGGACAGATAGCCAAAAACATTCAGTACTTC. This sequence encodes CASTGQIAKNIQYF. The complete variable domain, with remaining parts taken from reference TRBV28 and TRBJ2-4, reads DVKVTQSSRYLVKRTGEKVFLECVQDMDHENMFWYRQDPGLGLRLIYFSYDVKMKEKGDIPEGYSVSREKKERFSLILESASTNQTSMYLCASTGQIAKNIQYFGAGTRLSVL.

V is TRBV7-2 and J is TRBJ2-1; 15 bases align to TRBD2. This CDR3 spans 18 amino acids. Per germline, CDR1 SGHTA and CDR2 FQGNSA. With 5 bases clipped from V and 1 base from J, the junction kept 6 bases outside the gene matches. CDR3 sequence: CASSKGLAGGRSYNEQFF. The CDR3 bases are TGTGCCAGCAGCAAAGGACTAGCGGGAGGGCGGTCCTACAATGAGCAGTTCTTC.

Regarding this clone: The sample carries other DNA sequences with the same CDR3. This rearrangement joins TRBV28 to TRBJ2-6, with D possibly TRBD1 on 6 matching bases. The V end was cut by 3 bases, the J end by 2 bases, with 8 bases between. Per germline, CDR1 MDHEN and CDR2 SYDVKM. CDR3 length: 15 residues. The DNA for the CDR3 is TGTGCCAGCAGTTTTTCAGGGGCTGGGGCCAACGTCCTGACTTTC. This encodes CASSFSGAGANVLTF. The whole variable domain, filled in from reference TRBV28 and TRBJ2-6, reads DVKVTQSSRYLVKRTGEKVFLECVQDMDHENMFWYRQDPGLGLRLIYFSYDVKMKEKGDIPEGYSVSREKKERFSLILESASTNQTSMYLCASSFSGAGANVLTFGAGSRLTVL.

The chain uses TRBV6-5 and TRBJ2-7; no definite D call. V shed 6 bases and J shed 0 bases, with 12 bases lying between them. CDR3 length: 14 residues. Germline-derived CDR1 and CDR2 are MNHEY and SVGAGI. The CDR3 here is CASSPSSRSYEQYF. The CDR3 DNA sequence: TGTGCCAGCAGCCCGTCTTCCCGCTCCTACGAGCAGTACTTC.

The V call is TRBV7-2, the J call TRBJ1-1; 8 bases agree with TRBD1. CDR1 SGHTA and CDR2 FQGNSA come from the germline V gene. The junction had 8 bases not matched to a gene; V was cut back by 6 bases and J by 8 bases. This CDR3 spans 13 amino acids. CDR3 nucleotide sequence: TGTGCCAGCAGATATGGACAGGGAGGGGAAGCTTTCTTT. Its translation is CASRYGQGGEAFF.

The chain links TRBV6-4 to TRBJ1-1; weak D call: TRBD1 (5 bases). Germline assignment: CDR1 MRHNA and CDR2 SNTAGT. The CDR3 runs to 15 residues. Trimming pared 7 bases from V and 0 bases from J, leaving 15 bases between. CDR3 sequence: CASKSDSFMNTEAFF. CDR3 coding DNA: TGTGCCAGCAAAAGCGACAGTTTCATGAACACTGAAGCTTTCTTT.

The chain employs TRBV29-1 and TRBJ1-1, with D uncertain. Trimming shortened V by 5 bases and J by 2 bases, and 3 bases separated the two germline ends. CDR1 and CDR2 from the germline V gene are SQVTM and ANQGSEA. The CDR3 has 10 residues. For the CDR3, the DNA is TGCAGCGTTAAAAACACTGAAGCTTTCTTT. Translating it yields CSVKNTEAFF.

V is TRBV7-2 and J is TRBJ2-7; perhaps D is TRBD1 or TRBD2 (6 bases each). V was cut by 5 bases and J by 5 bases, with 16 bases left in between. The CDR3 runs to 14 residues. CDR1 is SGHTA and CDR2 is FQGNSA in the germline V gene. This CDR3 is CASSPGGGTHEQYF. The CDR3, as DNA: TGTGCCAGCAGCCCCGGGGGCGGGACCCACGAGCAGTACTTC.

The chain combines TRBV5-5 with TRBJ1-5, with D perhaps matching TRBD1 (5 bases). V lost 2 bases and J lost 0, with 12 bases in between. Germline-derived CDR1 and CDR2 are SGHKS and YYEKEE (reference sequence). This CDR3 contains 16 residues. The DNA for the CDR3 is TGTGCCAGCAGCTTTCACCAGGACATTAGCAATCAGCCCCAGCATTTT. Encoded protein: CASSFHQDISNQPQHF.

This clone was seen more than once but under ten times. The chain carries TRBV6-1 and TRBJ2-4; D unclear. Trimming removed 4 bases from V and 5 bases from J, with 9 bases in between. The germline V gene has CDR1 MNHNS and CDR2 SASEGT. The length of the CDR3 is 13 residues. The CDR3 DNA reads TGTGCCAGCAGTGTTGATCCCGAAAACATTCAGTACTTC. Its protein product is CASSVDPENIQYF.

This chain joins TRBV27 and TRBJ2-5; no firm D call. CDR3 size: 16 residues. Per germline, CDR1 MNHEY and CDR2 SMNVEV (reference sequence). Trimming cost V 1 base and J 1 base, with 13 bases left between them. CDR3: CASSLLPEPPQETQYF. For the CDR3, the DNA is TGTGCCAGCAGTTTATTGCCGGAGCCTCCCCAAGAGACCCAGTACTTC.

The J gene is TRBJ2-5, the V gene TRBV7-3; D ambiguous. Trimming took 2 bases from V and 5 from J, leaving 15 bases between them. CDR1 is SGHTA, CDR2 FQGTGA, per germline. The CDR3 totals 15 residues. CDR3 bases: TGTGCCAGCAGCTTAGGACCCTTGAACGAGGAGACCCAGTACTTC. This translates into CASSLGPLNEETQYF. The full variable domain, rest sourced from reference TRBV7-3 and TRBJ2-5, is GAGVSQTPSNKVTEKGKYVELRCDPISGHTALYWYRQSLGQGPEFLIYFQGTGAADDSGLPNDRFFAVRPEGSVSTLKIQRTERGDSAVYLCASSLGPLNEETQYFGPGTRLLVL.

The chain joins TRBV7-3 to TRBJ2-3, with 9 positions matching TRBD2. J was trimmed by 4 bases and V by 8 bases; bases with no gene match: 16. This CDR3 region has 17 residues. Germline-derived CDR1 and CDR2 are SGHTA and FQGTGA. CDR3 loop: CASGAGLAPWGADTQYF. The CDR3 nucleotides are TGTGCCAGCGGGGCTGGACTAGCGCCTTGGGGGGCAGATACGCAGTATTTT.

The genes are TRBV7-2 and TRBJ2-3; 7 positions agree with TRBD2. CDR3 length: 17 residues. The V gene end was trimmed by 5 bases and the J gene end by 1 base; junction bases not matched to a gene: 12. Per the germline V gene, CDR1 is SGHTA and CDR2 is FQGNSA. The DNA of the CDR3 is TGTGCCAGCAGCGCCATCAGCGGGGTGAGGGGCACAGATACGCAGTATTTT. It yields the protein CASSAISGVRGTDTQYF. Full variable domain (missing parts from reference TRBV7-2 and TRBJ2-3): GAGVSQSPSNKVTEKGKDVELRCDPISGHTALYWYRQSLGQGLEFLIYFQGNSAPDKSGLPSDRFSAERTGGSVSTLTIQRTQQEDSAVYLCASSAISGVRGTDTQYFGPGTRLTVL.